This TCR beta chain was observed in a study of blood T cell repertoires in COVID-19. Study-level information: The analysed material was cDNA or gDNA that came from T cells, B-cell-depleted T cells, or PBMCs.

Clones were sequenced by immunoSEQ multiplex PCR, and TCRdb holds only the in-frame ones, with some missing. The sample shows about 180,000 clones, roughly 87% of them seen only once. This study enrolled people aged 18 to 89 from about two dozen US geographic areas. Symptom resolution, clearance, or two negative PCRs marked the recovered donors of Cohort 3. The CDR3 sequence is 14 residues long. Per germline, CDR1 SGHNT and CDR2 YYREEE (reference sequence). The V end lost 4 bases, the J end lost 4 bases, and 12 bases lay between the germline ends. The material sequenced was PBMCs or T cells enriched from blood (not recorded which). This rearrangement joins TRBV5-4 to TRBJ1-5, with a weak D call TRBD1 (5 bases). The origin of this receptor is a woman aged 45-60 years who had recovered from COVID-19. CDR3 nucleotide sequence: TGTGCCAGCAGCGCCGGGACTGGGAATCAGCCCCAGCATTTT. It encodes CASSAGTGNQPQHF. Full variable domain (remainder filled in from reference TRBV5-4 and TRBJ1-5): ETGVTQSPTHLIKTRGQQVTLRCSSQSGHNTVSWYQQALGQGPQFIFQYYREEENGRGNFPPRFSGLQFPNYSSELNVNALELDDSALYLCASSAGTGNQPQHFGDGTRLSIL.